This T cell receptor (beta chain) comes out of a study of cytomegalovirus exposure and HLA in healthy donors. General study findings and limits: Subsequent analysis revealed that first-cohort TCR clusters tended to co-occur in the 100 to 150 validation repertoires. The authors listed 150 to 200 TCR beta chains as cytomegalovirus-associated. A classifier reportedly called cytomegalovirus status with high sensitivity and specificity.

Sequenced by immunoSEQ multiplex PCR; TCRdb stores in-frame clones only, minus some. The repertoire holds over 200,000 clones, with 75% to 90% as singletons. Details on this clone: Its antigen is as yet unknown.

The validation cohort, a group of over a hundred subjects, included the donors and was separate from the roughly 720-subject first cohort. The specimen sequenced was PBMCs. The sequence was collected from a woman in her late teens or twenties in good health and CMV-seronegative.

The CDR3 bases are TGCGCCAGCAGCTTGACAGTCGGCTTTTACGAGCAGTACTTC. It yields the protein CASSLTVGFYEQYF. This chain links TRBV5-1 with TRBJ2-7; D not certain. Trimming shortened V by 1 base and J by 4 bases, and 12 bases separated the two germline ends. The CDR3 sequence is 14 residues long. Germline CDR1 is SGHRS and CDR2 is YFSETQ.